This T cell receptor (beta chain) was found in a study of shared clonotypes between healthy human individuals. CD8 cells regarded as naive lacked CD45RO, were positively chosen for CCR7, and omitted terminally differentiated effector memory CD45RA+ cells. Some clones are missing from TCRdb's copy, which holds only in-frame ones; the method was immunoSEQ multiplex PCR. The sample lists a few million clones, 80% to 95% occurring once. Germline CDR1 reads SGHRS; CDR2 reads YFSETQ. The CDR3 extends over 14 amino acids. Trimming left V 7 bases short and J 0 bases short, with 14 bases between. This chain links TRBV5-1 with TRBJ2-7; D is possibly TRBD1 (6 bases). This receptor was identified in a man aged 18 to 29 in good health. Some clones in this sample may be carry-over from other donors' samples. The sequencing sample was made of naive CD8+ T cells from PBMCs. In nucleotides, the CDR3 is TGCGCCAGCGCGAATACAGGGTCCTCCTACGAGCAGTACTTC. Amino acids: CASANTGSSYEQYF.